This T cell receptor (beta chain) comes out of a study of shared clonotypes between healthy human individuals. Germline CDR1 SGHTA, CDR2 FQGNSA. The CDR3 runs 12 residues. Trimming shortened V by 2 bases and J by 15 bases, and 14 bases separated the two germline ends. This clone has a single count. Data came from immunoSEQ multiplex PCR; TCRdb stores just in-frame clones and leaves some out. The data hold roughly 700,000 clones, with roughly 70% observed a single time. Source material: memory CD4+ T cells sorted from blood. Subset described: CD45RA-negative fraction. This chain uses TRBV7-2 with TRBJ2-1; D unresolved. This clonotype was sampled from a woman between 25 and 40 years old in good health. CDR3 region: CASSLIGLGWFF. The CDR3 DNA sequence: TGTGCCAGCAGCTTAATAGGTTTGGGCTGGTTCTTC.